This T cell receptor beta chain emerged from a study of early T cells in non-severe SARS-CoV-2 infection. Study-level background: Unsorted whole-blood RNA was sequenced in bulk, leaving chains unpaired.

General study results and limits: Anti-spike CD8 responses were favored by VDJdb matching, which missed private and CD4 specificities.

Trimming removed 6 bases at V and 4 bases at J, with 24 bases between. The germline gives CDR1 MNHNY, CDR2 SVGAGI (reference sequence). The CDR3 covers 17 residues. Unique molecular identifiers were added to individual cDNA molecules. One entry per CDR3 protein results from TCRdb running MiXCR on the 5' RACE reads. The sample consists of 69,000 or so distinct CDR3 sequences, 4.6% of them appearing once. Details on this clonotype: Its antigen is undetermined. With a much larger clone just one base away, this may be a read error. The CDR3 end shows no conserved phenylalanine or tryptophan, and so a read error is likely.

V gene TRBV6-6 combines with J gene TRBJ2-5, with D possibly being TRBD1 (6 bases). The TCR was taken from an adult who was a healthcare worker with PCR-confirmed SARS-CoV-2 infection or an uninfected control (not recorded which). The donor label of this sample is uncertain. The sample consisted of whole blood, taken at baseline. The CDR3 loop reads CASRTSSRGGGPETQYS. The CDR3 coding sequence is TGTGCCAGCAGAACCTCCTCCAGGGGCGGTGGGCCAGAGACCCAGTACTCC.